The T cell receptor (beta chain) under discussion was sequenced for a study of blood T cell repertoires in COVID-19. Across the whole study: COVID-19 samples from acute and convalescent phases originated in the United States, Italy and Spain.

CDR3 size: 20 residues. V shed 1 base, J shed 1 base, and the junction held 16 bases outside the gene matches. Germline CDR1 is SGHVS and CDR2 is FQNEAQ. Authors' methods: For nucleated cells, counts were estimated from reference gene primer amplification. Assay used: immunoSEQ multiplex PCR; TCRdb lists only in-frame clones, some missing. V, J and clone size were drawn from that table, and D and trimming were deduced from the DNA. The data contain about 56,000 clones, 89% of them seen just once; the ten biggest clones take up more than 15%. The sequenced material came from peripheral blood. The receptor's source is a human donor in a cohort sampled during active COVID-19. The V call is TRBV7-8, the J call TRBJ2-7; 10 nucleotides match TRBD2. CDR3 in amino acids: CASSLDGVDSGGRLSYEQYF. The CDR3 coding sequence is TGTGCCAGCAGCTTAGACGGTGTCGATAGCGGGGGGCGATTATCCTACGAGCAGTACTTC.